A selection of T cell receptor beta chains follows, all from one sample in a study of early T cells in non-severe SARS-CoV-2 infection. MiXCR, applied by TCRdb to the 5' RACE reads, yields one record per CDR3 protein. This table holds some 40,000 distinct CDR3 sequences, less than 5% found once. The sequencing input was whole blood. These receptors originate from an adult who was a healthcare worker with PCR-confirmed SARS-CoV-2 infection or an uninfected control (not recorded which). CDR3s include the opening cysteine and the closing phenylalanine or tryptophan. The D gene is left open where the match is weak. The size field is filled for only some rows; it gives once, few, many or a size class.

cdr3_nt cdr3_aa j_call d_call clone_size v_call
TGTGCCAGCAGCTTGACTAGCGGGCTCTACGAGCAGTACTTC CASSLTSGLYEQYF TRBJ2-7 TRBD2 many TRBV5-5
TGTGCCACCAGTGATCCTCAAGGGACGAACACAGATACGCAGTATTTT CATSDPQGTNTDTQYF TRBJ2-3 . many TRBV24-1
TGTGCCAGCAGCCAAGGAGGGACGCTTCTCCCTCCGGGCGCTTTCTTT CASSQGGTLLPPGAFF TRBJ1-1 . many TRBV4-2
TGTGCCACCAGCTCCCCTCAAGGGTATGGCTACACCTTC CATSSPQGYGYTF TRBJ1-2 . many TRBV15
TGTGCCAGTTTACGGGACATCGGCTCCTACGAGCAGTACTTC CASLRDIGSYEQYF TRBJ2-7 . . TRBV2
TGTGCCAGCAGCACATTCCGGGGGCTGAACACTGAAGCTTTCTTT CASSTFRGLNTEAFF TRBJ1-1 . many TRBV11-3
TGCAGTGCTAGGATAATACAGGGACAGGGAGTCGAGCAGTACTTC CSARIIQGQGVEQYF TRBJ2-7 TRBD1 many TRBV20-1
TGTGCCATACAGGGGTCTGGAAACACCATATATTTT CAIQGSGNTIYF TRBJ1-3 TRBD1 many TRBV10-3
TGTGCCAGTAGTATACCGGGGGGGGTCAATCAGCCCCAGCATTTT CASSIPGGVNQPQHF TRBJ1-5 . many TRBV19
TGCAGTGCTAGACAGTCAGGGAACACTGAAGCTTTCTTT CSARQSGNTEAFF TRBJ1-1 . . TRBV20-1
TGTGCCAGCAGTTCCCCGGCAGGTACAGATACGCAGTATTTT CASSSPAGTDTQYF TRBJ2-3 . many TRBV28
TGTGCCTGGAGTGTTAACCTGAACACTGAAGCTTTCTTT CAWSVNLNTEAFF TRBJ1-1 . many TRBV30
TGTGCCAGCAGTTCCCCAGGGGGAAAAAACACCGGGGAGCTGTTTTTT CASSSPGGKNTGELFF TRBJ2-2 TRBD1 . TRBV28
TGTGCCAGCAGTTACAGGCCTATGGGGACTAACTATGGCTACACCTTC CASSYRPMGTNYGYTF TRBJ1-2 . many TRBV12-3/TRBV12-4
TGTGCCAGCAGCTTCCGAAACAATCAGCCCCAGCATTTT CASSFRNNQPQHF TRBJ1-5 . many TRBV7-2
TGTGCCAGCAGTTATAGCGGGTGGGGCACAGATACGCAGTATTTT CASSYSGWGTDTQYF TRBJ2-3 TRBD2 . TRBV27
TGTGCCAGCAGCCAACCAGCCAGCGGACAGGGGGCGCCGGGCACCGGGGAGCTGTTTTTT CASSQPASGQGAPGTGELFF TRBJ2-2 TRBD1 many TRBV7-6
TGTGCCACCAGCGAGGAGGGCGCGTATGGCTACACCTTC CATSEEGAYGYTF TRBJ1-2 . . TRBV24-1
TGTGCCAGCAGCCAAGAGATAGCAGCAGATACGCAGTATTTT CASSQEIAADTQYF TRBJ2-3 . many TRBV3-1
TGTGCCACCAGCAGAGGGGCAGGCCCCTCTGGAAACACCATATATTTT CATSRGAGPSGNTIYF TRBJ1-3 . . TRBV15
TGCAGTGCTAGAGATCAGGTCACCTCAGTGGGTGAAGCTTTCTTT CSARDQVTSVGEAFF TRBJ1-1 . . TRBV20-1
TGTGCCAGCAGCAACCCGACCCATTGGGACAGGGGGCAGGGAGATACGCAGTATTTT CASSNPTHWDRGQGDTQYF TRBJ2-3 . many TRBV21-1
TGTGCCAGCAGCGTAGATGGGACAGGGGGAGAGACCCAGTACTTC CASSVDGTGGETQYF TRBJ2-5 TRBD1 few TRBV9
TGTGCCAGCAGTGAAGGGAGGAAATCCACAGATACGCAGTATTTT CASSEGRKSTDTQYF TRBJ2-3 . many TRBV25-1
TGTGCCAGCAGTTTCCTCGGACAGTACGTTGAAGCTTTCTTT CASSFLGQYVEAFF TRBJ1-1 . many TRBV28
TGTGCCAGCAGCCTCGGACTGGGGTACAATGAGCAGTTCTTC CASSLGLGYNEQFF TRBJ2-1 . many TRBV11-2
TGTGCCAGCAGCCAGAGCTCTGGGGCCAACGTCCTGACTTTC CASSQSSGANVLTF TRBJ2-6 . many TRBV3-1
TGTGCCAGCAGCTTAGCGGTTAGCGTGAACACCGGGGAGCTGTTTTTT CASSLAVSVNTGELFF TRBJ2-2 . many TRBV7-9
TGCGCCAGCAGCCAAGGGAGCAGCGCCACAGATACGCAGTATTTT CASSQGSSATDTQYF TRBJ2-3 . . TRBV4-3
TGTGCCAGCCGTCCCTCGACGGGGGGAAAAAACATTCAGTACTTC CASRPSTGGKNIQYF TRBJ2-4 TRBD2 few TRBV2
TGTGCCAGCAGATCGGACATCGACTATGGCTACACCTTC CASRSDIDYGYTF TRBJ1-2 . medium-sized TRBV27
TGTGCCAGCAGCCAAGGCATTGTGGCGGGACAAGAGACCCAGTACTTC CASSQGIVAGQETQYF TRBJ2-5 . many TRBV14
TGTGCCTGGAGTACCGGACAGGGGCAGGTTGGCTACACCTTC CAWSTGQGQVGYTF TRBJ1-2 TRBD1 many TRBV30
TGTGCCAGCAGTCGTGGTCTAGCGGGAGCTTTGAGTGAGCAGTTCTTC CASSRGLAGALSEQFF TRBJ2-1 TRBD2 many TRBV6-2/TRBV6-3
TGCAGTGCTAGAGATCCAAGTCCAGAGCAGTACTTC CSARDPSPEQYF TRBJ2-7 . many TRBV20-1
TGCGCCAGCAGCCACTCCGGAGCGGGCTCTGAAGCTTTCTTT CASSHSGAGSEAFF TRBJ1-1 . many TRBV4-3
TGCAGTGCTAGTCCCGGAAATCAGCCCCAGCATTTT CSASPGNQPQHF TRBJ1-5 . many TRBV20-1
TGCAGTGCTAGACCTTCAACCCCGGTTTCGGTATCCGATGAGCAGTTCTTC CSARPSTPVSVSDEQFF TRBJ2-1 . many TRBV20-1
TGTGCCAGCAGCCGGGGCGGGAGCGGGAGCTACGAGCAGTACTTC CASSRGGSGSYEQYF TRBJ2-7 TRBD2 many TRBV3-1
TGCAGCGTAAACAGGGTCATGAACACTGAAGCTTTCTTT CSVNRVMNTEAFF TRBJ1-1 . many TRBV29-1
TGTGCCACCAGCAGAGTAGGACTAGCGGCTTACAATGAGCAGTTCTTC CATSRVGLAAYNEQFF TRBJ2-1 TRBD2 many TRBV15
TGTGCCACCAGCGGGGACAGGGTCAGTGAGCAGTTCTTC CATSGDRVSEQFF TRBJ2-1 TRBD1 many TRBV15
TGTGCCAGCAGCCCGGACAGGGACACTGAAGCTTTCTTT CASSPDRDTEAFF TRBJ1-1 TRBD1 many TRBV7-3
TGCGCCAGCAGCCAAGATCACGGGTCCAAGCATGAGCAGTTCTTC CASSQDHGSKHEQFF TRBJ2-1 . many TRBV4-3
TGCAGTGCTGACACTAGCGGGAGGACCTACAATGAGCAGTTCTTC CSADTSGRTYNEQFF TRBJ2-1 TRBD2 few TRBV20-1
TGTGCCAGCACCTCCGGACAGGATGGGTACGAGCAGTACTTC CASTSGQDGYEQYF TRBJ2-7 TRBD1 . TRBV25-1
TGTGCCAGCAGCAAGACAGGGACTAATGAAAAACTGTTTTTT CASSKTGTNEKLFF TRBJ1-4 TRBD1 . TRBV7-6
TGTGCCACACGAGGACTAGCGGACAATGAGCAGTTCTTC CATRGLADNEQFF TRBJ2-1 TRBD2 . TRBV24-1
TGTGCCAGCAGTTTGGTCTTCGGGGGTACAGATACGCAGTATTTT CASSLVFGGTDTQYF TRBJ2-3 . few TRBV28